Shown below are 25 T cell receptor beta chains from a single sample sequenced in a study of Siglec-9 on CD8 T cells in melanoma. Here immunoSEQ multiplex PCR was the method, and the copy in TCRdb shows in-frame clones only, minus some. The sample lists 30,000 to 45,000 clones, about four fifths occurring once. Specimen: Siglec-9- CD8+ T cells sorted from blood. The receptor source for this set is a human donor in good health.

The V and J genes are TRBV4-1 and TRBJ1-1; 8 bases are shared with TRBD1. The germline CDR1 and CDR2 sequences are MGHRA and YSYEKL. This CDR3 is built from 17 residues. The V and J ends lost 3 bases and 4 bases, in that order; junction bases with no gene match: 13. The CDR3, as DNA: TGCGCCAGCAGCCAGACCCCACCCAGGGGGCGAAGCACTGAAGCTTTCTTT. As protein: CASSQTPPRGRSTEAFF.

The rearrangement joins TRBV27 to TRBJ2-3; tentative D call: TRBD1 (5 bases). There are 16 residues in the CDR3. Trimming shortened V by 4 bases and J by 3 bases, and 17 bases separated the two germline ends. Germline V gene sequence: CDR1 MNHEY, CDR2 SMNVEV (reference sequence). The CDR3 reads CASSSQGSQGTDTQYF. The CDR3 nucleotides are TGTGCCAGCAGTTCCCAGGGTAGTCAGGGAACAGATACGCAGTATTTT.

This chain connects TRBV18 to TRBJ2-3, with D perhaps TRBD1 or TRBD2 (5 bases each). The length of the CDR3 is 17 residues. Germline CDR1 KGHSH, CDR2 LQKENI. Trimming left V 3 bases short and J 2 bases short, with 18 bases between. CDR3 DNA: TGTGCCAGCTCACCTCGACAGCTGGGGAGCCCCACAGATACGCAGTATTTT. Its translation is CASSPRQLGSPTDTQYF.

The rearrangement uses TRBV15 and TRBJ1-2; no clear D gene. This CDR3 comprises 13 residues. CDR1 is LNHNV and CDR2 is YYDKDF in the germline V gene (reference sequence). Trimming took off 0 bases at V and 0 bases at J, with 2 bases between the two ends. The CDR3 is CATSRDSNYGYTF. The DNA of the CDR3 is TGTGCCACCAGCAGAGATTCTAACTATGGCTACACCTTC. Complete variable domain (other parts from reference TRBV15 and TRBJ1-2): DAMVIQNPRYQVTQFGKPVTLSCSQTLNHNVMYWYQQKSSQAPKLLFHYYDKDFNNEADTPDNFQSRRPNTSFCFLDIRSPGLGDTAMYLCATSRDSNYGYTFGSGTRLTVV.

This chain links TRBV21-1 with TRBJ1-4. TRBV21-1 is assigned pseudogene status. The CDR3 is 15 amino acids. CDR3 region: CASWLGGGSNEKLFF. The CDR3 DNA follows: TGTGCCAGTTGGTTGGGGGGTGGGTCAAATGAAAAACTGTTTTTT.

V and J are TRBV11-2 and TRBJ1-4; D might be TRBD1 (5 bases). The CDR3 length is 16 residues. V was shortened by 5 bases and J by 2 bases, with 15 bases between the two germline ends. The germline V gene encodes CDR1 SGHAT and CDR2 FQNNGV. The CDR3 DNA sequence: TGTGCCAGCAGCCCCGGGTGGGGGGGGACTAATGAAAAACTGTTTTTT. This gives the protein CASSPGWGGTNEKLFF.

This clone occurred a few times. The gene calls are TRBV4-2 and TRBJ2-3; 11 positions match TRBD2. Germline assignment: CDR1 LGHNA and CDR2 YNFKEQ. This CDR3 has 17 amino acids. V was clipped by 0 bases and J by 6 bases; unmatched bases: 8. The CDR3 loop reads CASSQEGTSGYQDTQYF. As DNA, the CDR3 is TGTGCCAGCAGCCAAGAAGGGACTAGCGGCTATCAGGATACGCAGTATTTT.

CDR3 sequence (DNA): TGTGCCAGCAGCGCGGGACCCGGCAACTACAATGAGCAGTTCTTC. Amino acid sequence: CASSAGPGNYNEQFF. This rearrangement joins TRBV5-6 to TRBJ2-1, with a possible D match to TRBD2 (6 bases). V lost 4 bases and J lost 3, with 14 bases in between. CDR3 length equals 15 residues. The V gene's germline CDR1 is SGHDT and CDR2 YYEEEE.

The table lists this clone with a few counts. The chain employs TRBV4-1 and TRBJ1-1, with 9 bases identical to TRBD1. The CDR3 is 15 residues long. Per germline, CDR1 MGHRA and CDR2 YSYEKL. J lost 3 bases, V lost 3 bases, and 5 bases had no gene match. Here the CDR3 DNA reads TGCGCCAGCAGCCAGGGGACAGGGCTTTACACTGAAGCTTTCTTT. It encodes CASSQGTGLYTEAFF.

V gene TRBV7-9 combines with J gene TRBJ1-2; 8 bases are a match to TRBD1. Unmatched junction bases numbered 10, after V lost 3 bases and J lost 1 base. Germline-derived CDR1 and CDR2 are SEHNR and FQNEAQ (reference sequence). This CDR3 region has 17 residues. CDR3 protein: CASSFLPGGSNNYGYTF. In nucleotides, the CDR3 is TGTGCCAGCAGCTTCCTTCCAGGGGGCTCCAATAACTATGGCTACACCTTC.

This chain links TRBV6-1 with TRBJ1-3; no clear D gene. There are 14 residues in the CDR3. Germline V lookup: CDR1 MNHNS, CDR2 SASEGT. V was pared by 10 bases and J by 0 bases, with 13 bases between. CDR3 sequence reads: CAISIRDSGNTIYF. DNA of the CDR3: TGTGCCATTTCGATCCGGGACTCTGGAAACACCATATATTTT.

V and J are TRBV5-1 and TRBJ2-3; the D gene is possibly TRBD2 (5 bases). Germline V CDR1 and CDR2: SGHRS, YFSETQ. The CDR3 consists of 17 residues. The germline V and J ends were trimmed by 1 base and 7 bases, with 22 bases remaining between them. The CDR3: CASSLRALRELFHTQYF. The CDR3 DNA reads TGCGCCAGCAGCTTGCGGGCCCTTCGGGAACTCTTCCATACGCAGTATTTT.

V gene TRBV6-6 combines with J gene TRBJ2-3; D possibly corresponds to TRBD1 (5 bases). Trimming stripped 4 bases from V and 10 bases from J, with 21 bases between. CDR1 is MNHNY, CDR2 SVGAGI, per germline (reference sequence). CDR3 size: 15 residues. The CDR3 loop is CASSSMTESWGSQYF. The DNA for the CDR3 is TGTGCCAGCAGTTCGATGACTGAGTCTTGGGGCTCGCAGTATTTT.

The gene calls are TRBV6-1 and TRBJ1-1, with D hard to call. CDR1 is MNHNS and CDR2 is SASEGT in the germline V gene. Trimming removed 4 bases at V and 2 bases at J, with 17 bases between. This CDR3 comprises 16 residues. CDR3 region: CASSAVPLYFNTEAFF. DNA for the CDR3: TGTGCCAGCAGTGCGGTCCCTCTGTATTTTAACACTGAAGCTTTCTTT.

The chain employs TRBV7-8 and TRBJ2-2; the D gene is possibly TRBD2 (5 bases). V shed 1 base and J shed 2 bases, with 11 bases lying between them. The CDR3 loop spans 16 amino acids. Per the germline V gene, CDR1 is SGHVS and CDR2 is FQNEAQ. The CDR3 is CASSLVGSRNTGELFF. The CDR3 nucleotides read TGTGCCAGCAGCTTAGTAGGGAGCCGCAACACCGGGGAGCTGTTTTTT. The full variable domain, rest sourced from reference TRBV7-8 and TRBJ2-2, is GAGVSQSPRYKVAKRGQDVALRCDPISGHVSLFWYQQALGQGPEFLTYFQNEAQLDKSGLPSDRFFAERPEGSVSTLKIQRTQQEDSAVYLCASSLVGSRNTGELFFGEGSRLTVL.

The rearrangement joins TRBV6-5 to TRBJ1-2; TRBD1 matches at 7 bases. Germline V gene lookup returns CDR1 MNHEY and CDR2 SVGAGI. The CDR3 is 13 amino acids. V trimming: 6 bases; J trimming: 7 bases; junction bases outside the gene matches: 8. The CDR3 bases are TGTGCCAGCAGCCCAGACAGGGCGGTTGGCTACACCTTC. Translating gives CASSPDRAVGYTF.

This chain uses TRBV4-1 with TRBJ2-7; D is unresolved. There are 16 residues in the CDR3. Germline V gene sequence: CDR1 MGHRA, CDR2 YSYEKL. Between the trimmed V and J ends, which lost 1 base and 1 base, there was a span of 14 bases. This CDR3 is CASSQGLGGRSYEQYF. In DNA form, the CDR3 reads TGCGCCAGCAGCCAAGGGCTCGGCGGCCGGTCCTACGAGCAGTACTTC.

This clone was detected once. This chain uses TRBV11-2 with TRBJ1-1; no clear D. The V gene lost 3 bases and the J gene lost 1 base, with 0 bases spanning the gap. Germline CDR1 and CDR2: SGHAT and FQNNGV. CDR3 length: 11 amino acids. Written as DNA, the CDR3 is TGTGCCAGCAGCTTGAACACTGAAGCTTTCTTT. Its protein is CASSLNTEAFF. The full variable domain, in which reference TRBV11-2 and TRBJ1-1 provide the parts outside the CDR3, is EAGVAQSPRYKIIEKRQSVAFWCNPISGHATLYWYQQILGQGPKLLIQFQNNGVVDDSQLPKDRFSAERLKGVDSTLKIQPAKLEDSAVYLCASSLNTEAFFGQGTRLTVV.

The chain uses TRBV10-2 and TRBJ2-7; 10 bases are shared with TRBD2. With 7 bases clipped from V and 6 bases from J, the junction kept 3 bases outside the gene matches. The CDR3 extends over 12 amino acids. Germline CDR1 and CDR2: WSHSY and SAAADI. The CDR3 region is CASTAGGPEQYF. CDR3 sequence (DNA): TGCGCCAGCACAGCGGGAGGGCCCGAGCAGTACTTC.

The CDR3 loop is CASSLKEGLYEQYF. CDR3 nucleotides: TGCGCCAGCAGCCTGAAAGAGGGACTCTACGAGCAGTACTTC. This chain links TRBV4-1 with TRBJ2-7, with a tentative D call TRBD2 (6 bases). Germline CDR1 reads MGHRA; CDR2 reads YSYEKL. The CDR3 is 14 residues long. Trimming removed 4 bases at V and 3 bases at J, with 13 bases between.

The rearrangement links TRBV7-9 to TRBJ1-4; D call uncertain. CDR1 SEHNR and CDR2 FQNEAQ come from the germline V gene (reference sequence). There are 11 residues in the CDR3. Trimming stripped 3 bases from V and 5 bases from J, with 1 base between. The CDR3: CASSLNEKLFF. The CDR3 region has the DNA TGTGCCAGCAGCTTGAATGAAAAACTGTTTTTT.

Here the CDR3 DNA reads TGCGCCAGCAGCCAAGATGAGGCAGGGGCGACCCAGTACTTC. It codes for CASSQDEAGATQYF. J is TRBJ2-5 and V is TRBV4-1, with D possibly being TRBD1 (6 bases). CDR3 length: 14 amino acids. The germline V gene encodes CDR1 MGHRA and CDR2 YSYEKL. Trimming stripped 0 bases from V and 7 bases from J, with 12 bases between.

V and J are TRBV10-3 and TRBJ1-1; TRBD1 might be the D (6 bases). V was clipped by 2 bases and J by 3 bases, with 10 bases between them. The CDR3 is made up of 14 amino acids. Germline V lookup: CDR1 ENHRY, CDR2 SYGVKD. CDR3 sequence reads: CAISERAGDTEAFF. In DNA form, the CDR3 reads TGTGCCATCAGTGAGAGGGCAGGGGACACTGAAGCTTTCTTT.

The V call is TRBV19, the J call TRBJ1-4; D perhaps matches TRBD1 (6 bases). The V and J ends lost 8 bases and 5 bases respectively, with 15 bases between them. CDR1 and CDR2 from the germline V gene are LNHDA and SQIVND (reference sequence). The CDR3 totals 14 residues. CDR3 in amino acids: CASAPPGDNEKLFF. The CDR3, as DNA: TGTGCCAGTGCCCCCCCAGGGGACAATGAAAAACTGTTTTTT.

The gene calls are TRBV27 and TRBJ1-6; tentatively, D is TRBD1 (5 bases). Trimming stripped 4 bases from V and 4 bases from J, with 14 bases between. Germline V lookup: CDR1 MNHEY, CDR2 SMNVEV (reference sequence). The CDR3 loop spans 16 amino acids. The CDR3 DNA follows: TGTGCCAGCAGTTCGACAGAGTCACTTTATAATTCACCCCTCCACTTT. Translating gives CASSSTESLYNSPLHF.